The 3 T cell receptor beta chains below all came from one sample that was sequenced in a study of cytomegalovirus exposure and HLA in healthy donors. 60 Vbeta and 13 Jbeta primers were used in PCR. Only in-frame clones appear in the TCRdb table, and some are missing; sequencing was by immunoSEQ multiplex PCR. In the table there are 160,000 or so clones, over 75% of which are singletons. The sample was PBMCs. The receptors derive from a woman aged 45-59 years in good health and CMV-seronegative.

This clone was observed a handful of times. The chain recombines TRBV20-1 with TRBJ2-7; D perhaps matches TRBD2 (5 bases). The germline gives CDR1 DFQATT, CDR2 SNEGSKA (reference sequence). Trimming removed 4 bases at V and 4 bases at J, with 8 bases between. The CDR3 consists of 11 residues. The CDR3 DNA reads as TGCAGTGCTATGTGGGAGTACGAGCAGTACTTC. Its translation is CSAMWEYEQYF.

V usage is TRBV19 and J usage is TRBJ2-7, with 10 bases identical to TRBD2. Losses at the gene ends were 6 bases for V and 1 base for J; bases not matched to a gene: 12. Germline lookup yields CDR1 LNHDA and CDR2 SQIVND (reference sequence). This CDR3 has 17 residues. The DNA for the CDR3 is TGTGCCAGTAGCACCTTACTACTAGCGGGACGATCCTACGAGCAGTACTTC. Its translation is CASSTLLLAGRSYEQYF.

V and J are TRBV28 and TRBJ1-1, with TRBD1 matching 11 bases. Germline CDR1 and CDR2: MDHEN and SYDVKM. The CDR3 is 15 residues long. V lost 5 bases and J lost 8; bases outside the gene matches: 10. The CDR3 spells CASSITGTGGVEAFF. The CDR3 DNA sequence: TGTGCCAGCAGTATAACCGGGACAGGGGGAGTGGAAGCTTTCTTT.